Following are 27 T cell receptor beta chains from one sample sequenced in a study of cytomegalovirus exposure and HLA in healthy donors. Sequencing was performed with immunoSEQ multiplex PCR; in TCRdb, only in-frame clones are kept and a portion is missing. The sample records 100,000 to 150,000 clones, approximately 89% being singletons. The source material was PBMCs. These receptors were taken from a man younger than 45 in good health and CMV-seronegative.

V usage is TRBV29-1 and J usage is TRBJ2-5; perhaps TRBD1 as D (6 bases). The CDR3 sequence is 15 residues long. Trimming took off 5 bases at V and 1 base at J, with 17 bases between the two ends. Germline values: CDR1 SQVTM, CDR2 ANQGSEA. The CDR3 protein is CSVLRWTVIQETQYF. CDR3 bases: TGCAGCGTTCTTCGCTGGACAGTTATCCAAGAGACCCAGTACTTC. The whole variable domain, filled in from reference TRBV29-1 and TRBJ2-5, reads SAVISQKPSRDICQRGTSLTIQCQVDSQVTMMFWYRQQPGQSLTLIATANQGSEATYESGFVIDKFPISRPNLTFSTLTVSNMSPEDSSIYLCSVLRWTVIQETQYFGPGTRLLVL.

The genes are TRBV5-1 and TRBJ2-7; 10 bases agree with TRBD1. CDR1 and CDR2 from the germline V gene are SGHRS and YFSETQ. The CDR3 covers 14 residues. V gave up 4 bases and J gave up 4 bases; unmatched junction bases: 5. The CDR3 nucleotides read TGCGCCAGCAGCGTCCGGGACAGGGGTTACGAGCAGTACTTC. Protein product: CASSVRDRGYEQYF. Full variable domain (remainder filled in from reference TRBV5-1 and TRBJ2-7): KAGVTQTPRYLIKTRGQQVTLSCSPISGHRSVSWYQQTPGQGLQFLFEYFSETQRNKGNFPGRFSGRQFSNSRSEMNVSTLELGDSALYLCASSVRDRGYEQYFGPGTRLTVT.

The chain recombines TRBV29-1 with TRBJ1-1; D gene uncertain. The germline V gene has CDR1 SQVTM and CDR2 ANQGSEA. V was cut by 0 bases and J by 6 bases, with 17 bases left in between. The CDR3 runs 15 residues. CDR3 DNA sequence: TGCAGCGTTGAAGATCCTCGGGGTAAGGCCTCTGAAGCTTTCTTT. It translates to CSVEDPRGKASEAFF.

V is TRBV19 and J is TRBJ1-1; 7 nucleotides agree with TRBD1. The CDR3 spans 15 residues. J lost 0 bases, V lost 9 bases, and 10 bases had no gene match. Germline CDR1 and CDR2: LNHDA and SQIVND (reference sequence). The CDR3 coding sequence is TGTGCCAGCAAAATAACGACAGGGATGAACACTGAAGCTTTCTTT. Encoded protein: CASKITTGMNTEAFF.

The chain has TRBV5-1 and TRBJ1-2; 8 nucleotides line up with TRBD1. CDR3 length: 13 amino acids. The V gene end was trimmed by 2 bases and the J gene end by 7 bases; junction bases not matched to a gene: 4. CDR1 is SGHRS and CDR2 is YFSETQ in the germline V gene. The CDR3 DNA sequence: TGCGCCAGCAGCTTAGGACAGGGACGTGGCTACACCTTC. This gives the protein CASSLGQGRGYTF.

V and J are TRBV2 and TRBJ2-3; TRBD2 aligns across 13 bases. This CDR3 is built from 20 residues. The J segment lost 6 bases and the V segment lost 2 bases, leaving 17 bases of the junction unmatched. In germline, CDR1 is SNHLY, CDR2 FYNNEI. CDR3 sequence reads: CASSEWNAGGLAGDQDTQYF. DNA of the CDR3: TGTGCCAGCAGTGAATGGAACGCGGGAGGACTAGCGGGGGACCAGGATACGCAGTATTTT.

The chain recombines TRBV19 with TRBJ1-5; D is uncertain. The V end was cut by 9 bases, the J end by 0 bases, with 21 bases between. This CDR3 is 17 amino acids long. Germline V gives CDR1 LNHDA, CDR2 SQIVND (reference sequence). The CDR3 sequence: CASEHTEGVNSNQPQHF. CDR3 DNA sequence: TGTGCCAGCGAGCACACCGAGGGAGTTAATAGCAATCAGCCCCAGCATTTT.

The chain links TRBV28 to TRBJ1-5; no firm D call. V gave up 7 bases and J gave up 5 bases, with 15 bases separating them. This CDR3 comprises 14 residues. Germline V gene sequence: CDR1 MDHEN, CDR2 SYDVKM. In nucleotides, the CDR3 is TGTGCCAGCACCCCTCAAGGCGGATATCAGCCCCAGCATTTT. Its translation: CASTPQGGYQPQHF.

The chain employs TRBV5-1 and TRBJ2-2; TRBD2 agrees at 12 bases. The length of the CDR3 is 17 residues. Germline V gene lookup returns CDR1 SGHRS and CDR2 YFSETQ. V lost 0 bases, J lost 5 bases, and 5 bases stayed unmatched. The CDR3 protein is CASSLGLAGALTGELFF. CDR3 DNA sequence: TGCGCCAGCAGCTTGGGACTAGCGGGGGCCTTAACCGGGGAGCTGTTTTTT.

The chain carries TRBV6-4 and TRBJ2-2; D unclear. The germline V gene has CDR1 MRHNA and CDR2 SNTAGT. The CDR3 totals 14 residues. V lost 0 bases to trimming and J lost 3 bases, with 5 bases between them. The CDR3 sequence is CASSDSPDTGELFF. CDR3 bases: TGTGCCAGCAGTGACTCCCCCGACACCGGGGAGCTGTTTTTT.

This rearrangement joins TRBV5-1 to TRBJ2-1, with a possible D match to TRBD2 (6 bases). The CDR3 loop spans 14 amino acids. V shed 4 bases and J shed 7 bases, with 15 bases lying between them. CDR1 is SGHRS and CDR2 is YFSETQ in the germline V gene. This chain's CDR3 is CASSNGGLGNEQFF. The DNA for the CDR3 is TGCGCCAGCAGCAACGGGGGTTTGGGGAATGAGCAGTTCTTC.

The chain is built from TRBV4-2 and TRBJ1-1, with D possibly TRBD1 on 5 matching bases. Trimming shortened V by 4 bases and J by 5 bases, and 11 bases separated the two germline ends. Germline CDR1 reads LGHNA; CDR2 reads YNFKEQ. This CDR3 contains 13 residues. The CDR3 sequence is CASSPGVGTEAFF. The DNA of the CDR3 is TGTGCCAGCAGCCCGGGGGTGGGGACTGAAGCTTTCTTT.

The chain has TRBV6-5 and TRBJ1-1; 10 nucleotides agree with TRBD1. CDR3 length: 14 amino acids. CDR1 is MNHEY, CDR2 SVGAGI, per germline. After removal of 6 bases from V and 0 bases from J, the junction contained 1 base not matched to a gene. The CDR3: CASRGQGMNTEAFF. The CDR3 DNA is TGTGCCAGCAGGGGACAGGGGATGAACACTGAAGCTTTCTTT.

The chain joins TRBV6-1 to TRBJ1-2, with D maybe TRBD1 (6 bases). Trimming removed 2 bases at V and 5 bases at J, with 9 bases between. This CDR3 region has 13 residues. Germline lookup yields CDR1 MNHNS and CDR2 SASEGT. Written as DNA, the CDR3 is TGTGCCAGCAGTGAAAGCACAGGGTATGGCTACACCTTC. It translates to CASSESTGYGYTF.

This clone was recorded once. A junction end diverges from the germline sequence, so it may reflect a read error. The rearrangement joins TRBV7-7 to TRBJ2-1, with TRBD2 as a possible D gene (7 bases). Germline CDR1 reads SSHAT; CDR2 reads FNYEAQ (reference sequence). This CDR3 is 13 amino acids long. CDR3 coding DNA: TGTGCTAGCAGCCAGGGGAGGGACAATGAGCAGTTCTTC. Its translation is CASSQGRDNEQFF. Variable domain in full (rest from reference TRBV7-7 and TRBJ2-1): GAGVSQSPRYKVTKRGQDVTLRCDPISSHATLYWYQQALGQGPEFLTYFNYEAQPDKSGLPSDRFSAERPEGSISTLTIQRTEQRDSAMYRCASSQGRDNEQFFGPGTRLTVL.

V usage is TRBV19 and J usage is TRBJ2-5, with D possibly matching TRBD1 (6 bases). The germline CDR1 and CDR2 sequences are LNHDA and SQIVND (reference sequence). V lost 5 bases and J lost 7, with 17 bases in between. The CDR3 extends over 14 amino acids. The CDR3 region is CASSPAQGPGTQYF. The CDR3, as DNA: TGTGCCAGTAGTCCAGCACAGGGCCCTGGGACCCAGTACTTC. Full variable domain (remainder filled in from reference TRBV19 and TRBJ2-5): DGGITQSPKYLFRKEGQNVTLSCEQNLNHDAMYWYRQDPGQGLRLIYYSQIVNDFQKGDIAEGYSVSREKKESFPLTVTSAQKNPTAFYLCASSPAQGPGTQYFGPGTRLLVL.

V gene TRBV5-6 combines with J gene TRBJ1-2, with 7 bases lining up with TRBD1. The CDR3 is 14 amino acids. Germline CDR1 and CDR2: SGHDT and YYEEEE. V lost 4 bases, J lost 0 bases, and 3 bases stayed unmatched. CDR3 DNA sequence: TGTGCCAGCAGCACGACAGGGACTAACTATGGCTACACCTTC. It specifies CASSTTGTNYGYTF.

In DNA, the CDR3 is TGTGCCAGTACCAAGGGAGGGGGCACTGAAGCTTTCTTT. This gives the protein CASTKGGGTEAFF. The chain combines TRBV19 with TRBJ1-1, with a possible D match to TRBD1 (6 bases). Germline V gives CDR1 LNHDA, CDR2 SQIVND (reference sequence). V dropped 7 bases and J dropped 4 bases, with 13 bases sitting between them. CDR3 size: 13 residues.

The chain couples TRBV15 to TRBJ2-5; D remains unclear. Deletions cut 0 bases from V and 8 bases from J, with 10 bases between. The length of the CDR3 is 13 residues. Germline V lookup: CDR1 LNHNV, CDR2 YYDKDF (reference sequence). This chain's CDR3 is CATSRERPLTQYF. The DNA for the CDR3 is TGTGCCACCAGCAGAGAGAGGCCCCTCACCCAGTACTTC.

The DNA for the CDR3 is TGCGCCAGCAGCCCCGACCGGTCAGAGGGTGGCTACACCTTC. Its translation is CASSPDRSEGGYTF. This chain uses TRBV4-3 with TRBJ1-2, with D unresolved. V gave up 4 bases and J gave up 7 bases, with 16 bases separating them. CDR3 size: 14 residues. The V gene's germline CDR1 is LGHNA and CDR2 YSLEER.

This rearrangement joins TRBV29-1 to TRBJ2-2, with 12 bases identical to TRBD1. Germline values: CDR1 SQVTM, CDR2 ANQGSEA. V dropped 1 base and J dropped 5; count of bases not matched to a gene: 8. The CDR3 loop spans 17 amino acids. The CDR3 DNA reads TGCAGCGTTGAAGCCGGGGACAGGGGGCTTCGGACCGGGGAGCTGTTTTTT. Translated: CSVEAGDRGLRTGELFF.

The CDR3 spells CASKHRGANEKLFF. The CDR3 region has the DNA TGTGCCAGTAAACACAGGGGGGCGAATGAAAAACTGTTTTTT. This rearrangement joins TRBV19 to TRBJ1-4; 8 bases fit TRBD1. CDR3 length: 14 residues. Unmatched junction bases numbered 6, after V lost 7 bases and J lost 5 bases. Germline CDR1 reads LNHDA; CDR2 reads SQIVND (reference sequence). The full variable domain, its missing parts supplied by reference TRBV19 and TRBJ1-4, is DGGITQSPKYLFRKEGQNVTLSCEQNLNHDAMYWYRQDPGQGLRLIYYSQIVNDFQKGDIAEGYSVSREKKESFPLTVTSAQKNPTAFYLCASKHRGANEKLFFGSGTQLSVL.

The chain combines TRBV18 with TRBJ1-1, with D unclear. Trimming stripped 3 bases from V and 1 base from J, with 9 bases between. Germline lookup yields CDR1 KGHSH and CDR2 LQKENI. This CDR3 is 14 amino acids long. CDR3 DNA sequence: TGTGCCAGCTCACCCCAAGCTACGAACACTGAAGCTTTCTTT. The encoded protein is CASSPQATNTEAFF.

The chain employs TRBV7-9 and TRBJ1-1; D gene uncertain. Germline V gene sequence: CDR1 SEHNR, CDR2 FQNEAQ (reference sequence). Trimming took 7 bases from V and 1 from J, leaving 13 bases between them. The CDR3 runs 14 residues. Here the CDR3 DNA reads TGTGCCAGCATAGATCTTGTGTGGAACACTGAAGCTTTCTTT. Protein: CASIDLVWNTEAFF.

The CDR3 DNA reads TGTGCCAGCAGTTCCGGGGACTCTCGGGGCACTGAAGCTTTCTTT. Translation: CASSSGDSRGTEAFF. V gene TRBV6-5 combines with J gene TRBJ1-1, with D possibly matching TRBD1 (5 bases). The germline V and J ends were trimmed by 4 bases and 4 bases, with 16 bases remaining between them. Germline V gives CDR1 MNHEY, CDR2 SVGAGI. The CDR3 extends over 15 amino acids.

The CDR3 DNA sequence: TGTGCCAGCAGCATTGGGACAGGGAGGACCTACGAGCAGTACTTC. This codes for CASSIGTGRTYEQYF. The chain uses TRBV11-2 and TRBJ2-7; 9 nucleotides agree with TRBD1. The junction had 7 bases not matched to a gene; V was cut back by 5 bases and J by 2 bases. Germline loops: CDR1 SGHAT, CDR2 FQNNGV. This CDR3 contains 15 residues.

The J gene is TRBJ2-2, the V gene TRBV5-4; 10 nucleotides align to TRBD2. The CDR3 loop spans 18 amino acids. Per germline, CDR1 SGHNT and CDR2 YYREEE (reference sequence). V trimming: 0 bases; J trimming: 0 bases; junction bases outside the gene matches: 5. The CDR3 region is CASSLAFLAGANTGELFF. The CDR3, as DNA: TGTGCCAGCAGCTTGGCCTTTCTAGCGGGGGCGAACACCGGGGAGCTGTTTTTT. Supplemented by reference TRBV5-4 and TRBJ2-2, the full variable domain reads ETGVTQSPTHLIKTRGQQVTLRCSSQSGHNTVSWYQQALGQGPQFIFQYYREEENGRGNFPPRFSGLQFPNYSSELNVNALELDDSALYLCASSLAFLAGANTGELFFGEGSRLTVL.